These 32 T cell receptor beta chains came from one sample sequenced in a study of shared clonotypes between healthy human individuals (dated by TCRdb to 2018 to 2021). Library construction relied on the immunoSEQ multiplex PCR assay. TCRdb mirrors the immuneACCESS table, restricted to in-frame sequences. Some clones are absent from its copies; in checked studies, under half trace to an unresolved V gene, and the reason for the others is unknown. For this sample there are roughly 1,500,000 clones; approximately 98.5% appear just once. The top ten hold around 0.33% of the sample. Input material: naive CD4+ T cells sorted from blood. Taken with the paper, the label for cell subset or site translates to: CD45RA+ positively selected. Receptor source: a man under 40 in good health.

V usage is TRBV6-6 and J usage is TRBJ2-5, with D perhaps TRBD1 or TRBD2 (6 bases each). CDR3 length: 13 amino acids. CDR1 is MNHNY, CDR2 SVGAGI, per germline (reference sequence). Trimming stripped 7 bases from V and 7 bases from J, with 16 bases between. The CDR3 loop is CASTPGAPTTQYF. The CDR3 DNA sequence: TGTGCCAGCACCCCGGGGGCACCAACGACCCAGTACTTC.

The gene calls are TRBV5-6 and TRBJ1-4; 9 nucleotides match TRBD1. This CDR3 is built from 14 residues. Trimming removed 7 bases from V and 5 bases from J; junction bases left unmatched: 6. Per the germline V gene, CDR1 is SGHDT and CDR2 is YYEEEE. CDR3 sequence: CASGRQGGNEKLFF. CDR3 nucleotide sequence: TGTGCCAGCGGGCGACAGGGGGGGAATGAAAAACTGTTTTTT.

The chain carries TRBV7-3 and TRBJ2-5, with D perhaps matching TRBD2 (6 bases). The CDR3 contains 15 residues. The V end was cut by 2 bases, the J end by 5 bases, with 15 bases between. In germline, CDR1 is SGHTA, CDR2 FQGTGA. CDR3 region: CASSLGPGAVETQYF. The CDR3 nucleotides are TGTGCCAGCAGCTTAGGGCCGGGAGCCGTGGAGACCCAGTACTTC.

The J gene is TRBJ2-3, the V gene TRBV5-6; 11 positions agree with TRBD2. Germline assignment: CDR1 SGHDT and CDR2 YYEEEE. CDR3 length: 17 residues. J gave up 0 bases and V 2 bases, and 5 bases lay outside the gene matches. The CDR3 loop reads CASSFQLAGVSTDTQYF. DNA of the CDR3: TGTGCCAGCAGCTTCCAACTAGCGGGAGTGAGCACAGATACGCAGTATTTT.

The V gene is TRBV10-3, the J gene TRBJ2-3; 7 bases align to TRBD1. Trimming cost V 4 bases and J 3 bases; bases outside gene matches: 1. CDR1 ENHRY and CDR2 SYGVKD come from the germline V gene. The CDR3 contains 13 residues. CDR3 amino acids: CAISVGQTDTQYF. The CDR3 DNA reads TGTGCCATCAGTGTGGGACAGACAGATACGCAGTATTTT.

The rearrangement joins TRBV5-6 to TRBJ2-3; 7 bases agree with TRBD2. CDR1 is SGHDT and CDR2 is YYEEEE in the germline V gene. The CDR3 runs to 16 residues. J lost 5 bases, V lost 4 bases, and 13 bases had no gene match. The CDR3 loop is CASSQDRGEEGDTQYF. CDR3 sequence (DNA): TGTGCCAGCAGCCAAGATCGGGGGGAAGAGGGAGATACGCAGTATTTT. The full variable domain, with the rest looked up from reference TRBV5-6 and TRBJ2-3, is DAGVTQSPTHLIKTRGQQVTLRCSPKSGHDTVSWYQQALGQGPQFIFQYYEEEERQRGNFPDRFSGHQFPNYSSELNVNALLLGDSALYLCASSQDRGEEGDTQYFGPGTRLTVL.

The chain combines TRBV5-1 with TRBJ1-1, with a possible D match to TRBD1 (6 bases). The V gene lost 4 bases and the J gene lost 4 bases, with 11 bases spanning the gap. The CDR3 consists of 13 residues. Germline V lookup: CDR1 SGHRS, CDR2 YFSETQ. CDR3 nucleotide sequence: TGCGCCAGCAGCCGGGAACAGGGCACTGAAGCTTTCTTT. This translates into CASSREQGTEAFF.

The chain couples TRBV10-2 to TRBJ1-4; 7 positions match TRBD1. V shed 3 bases, J shed 8 bases, and the junction held 6 bases outside the gene matches. The CDR3 is 14 amino acids. Germline CDR1 reads WSHSY; CDR2 reads SAAADI. CDR3 sequence: CASSDRGGEEKLFF. In DNA form, the CDR3 reads TGCGCCAGCAGTGACAGGGGGGGAGAGGAAAAACTGTTTTTT.

The V and J genes are TRBV29-1 and TRBJ2-7, with 7 bases aligning to TRBD1. Trimming took 7 bases from V and 0 from J; bases not matched to a gene: 6. The CDR3 extends over 13 amino acids. Germline V gene sequence: CDR1 SQVTM, CDR2 ANQGSEA. The CDR3 sequence: CSAKTGSSYEQYF. CDR3 sequence (DNA): TGCAGCGCTAAGACAGGGAGCTCCTACGAGCAGTACTTC.

The chain has TRBV19 and TRBJ2-3; D unclear. Trimming removed 7 bases at V and 2 bases at J, with 10 bases between. The CDR3 loop spans 13 amino acids. Germline V lookup: CDR1 LNHDA, CDR2 SQIVND (reference sequence). The DNA of the CDR3 is TGTGCCAGTAAGGGCTTATCCACAGATACGCAGTATTTT. Its translation is CASKGLSTDTQYF.

This clone came up once. The chain recombines TRBV7-3 with TRBJ2-2, with TRBD2 matching 7 bases. CDR1 and CDR2 (germline): SGHTA, FQGTGA. V lost 2 bases, J lost 7 bases, and 10 bases stayed unmatched. The CDR3 covers 16 residues. CDR3 DNA sequence: TGTGCCAGCAGCTTACAAGCGGCGGGAGTCGACGGGGAGCTGTTTTTT. The encoded protein is CASSLQAAGVDGELFF.

The chain combines TRBV27 with TRBJ1-2, with a possible D match to TRBD1 (5 bases). The CDR3 consists of 14 residues. Trimming removed 6 bases at V and 0 bases at J, with 11 bases between. The germline V gene encodes CDR1 MNHEY and CDR2 SMNVEV (reference sequence). CDR3 DNA: TGTGCCAGCAGAAGGCAGGGCTCTAACTATGGCTACACCTTC. This gives the protein CASRRQGSNYGYTF.

This rearrangement joins TRBV5-1 to TRBJ2-1; D could derive from TRBD1 or TRBD2 (5 bases each). In germline, CDR1 is SGHRS, CDR2 YFSETQ. The CDR3 is 13 residues long. V gave up 6 bases and J gave up 5 bases, with 12 bases separating them. DNA for the CDR3: TGCGCCAGCAACCCAGGGACCGACAATGAGCAGTTCTTC. It yields the protein CASNPGTDNEQFF.

The chain joins TRBV5-5 to TRBJ1-2; D remains unclear. The CDR3 sequence is 15 residues long. The V gene's germline CDR1 is SGHKS and CDR2 YYEKEE (reference sequence). Deletions cut 2 bases from V and 0 bases from J, with 11 bases between. This chain's CDR3 is CASSFTPGANYGYTF. In DNA, the CDR3 is TGTGCCAGCAGCTTTACCCCAGGAGCTAACTATGGCTACACCTTC. The whole variable domain, filled in from reference TRBV5-5 and TRBJ1-2, reads DAGVTQSPTHLIKTRGQQVTLRCSPISGHKSVSWYQQVLGQGPQFIFQYYEKEERGRGNFPDRFSARQFPNYSSELNVNALLLGDSALYLCASSFTPGANYGYTFGSGTRLTVV.

This chain joins TRBV28 and TRBJ1-2, with D tentatively TRBD1 (6 bases). Trimming cost V 7 bases and J 4 bases, with 16 bases left between them. The germline gives CDR1 MDHEN, CDR2 SYDVKM. The CDR3 is 14 amino acids. The CDR3 here is CASTLTGFSYGYTF. The CDR3 nucleotides are TGTGCCAGCACCCTTACAGGGTTTAGCTATGGCTACACCTTC.

The chain is built from TRBV5-1 and TRBJ2-1; unclear D gene. Germline CDR1 SGHRS, CDR2 YFSETQ. The CDR3 loop spans 12 amino acids. V shed 4 bases and J shed 5 bases, with 7 bases lying between them. CDR3: CASSEANNEQFF. The CDR3 bases are TGCGCCAGCAGCGAAGCAAACAATGAGCAGTTCTTC.

The CDR3 sequence is CASASGSLGNEQFF. In nucleotides, the CDR3 is TGCGCCAGCGCTAGCGGGAGTTTGGGGAATGAGCAGTTCTTC. The chain joins TRBV5-1 to TRBJ2-1; TRBD2 matches 10 bases. This CDR3 is 14 amino acids long. The ends lost 7 bases at V and 7 bases at J; junction bases unmatched: 8. Germline V gives CDR1 SGHRS, CDR2 YFSETQ.

The J gene is TRBJ2-3, the V gene TRBV6-1, with D possibly being TRBD1 (5 bases). The CDR3 loop spans 14 amino acids. Germline CDR1 and CDR2: MNHNS and SASEGT. Trimming cost V 5 bases and J 0 bases, with 9 bases left between them. The CDR3 sequence is CASSRGTSTDTQYF. The CDR3 DNA is TGTGCCAGCAGTAGGGGCACTAGCACAGATACGCAGTATTTT.

This chain joins TRBV7-8 and TRBJ2-5; tentatively, D is TRBD1 (7 bases). CDR3 length: 15 residues. CDR1 is SGHVS and CDR2 is FQNEAQ in the germline V gene. Trimming cost V 1 base and J 4 bases, with 13 bases left between them. CDR3 nucleotide sequence: TGTGCCAGCAGCTTAGGTTCAGGGGGGAGAGAGACCCAGTACTTC. Translation gives CASSLGSGGRETQYF.

The gene calls are TRBV14 and TRBJ1-2; 7 positions match TRBD1. Germline V gene data show CDR1 as SGHDN and CDR2 as FVKESK. The CDR3 runs 15 residues. V gave up 4 bases and J gave up 0 bases; unmatched junction bases: 5. This CDR3 reads CASSRWDSTNYGYTF. DNA for the CDR3: TGTGCCAGCAGCCGGTGGGACAGCACTAACTATGGCTACACCTTC.

The chain employs TRBV5-6 and TRBJ2-3, with 11 nucleotides matching TRBD2. CDR1 and CDR2 from the germline V gene are SGHDT and YYEEEE. Losses at the gene ends were 8 bases for V and 0 bases for J; bases not matched to a gene: 5. This CDR3 comprises 15 residues. The CDR3 reads CASVAGGPSTDTQYF. CDR3 in DNA: TGTGCCAGTGTAGCGGGAGGGCCAAGCACAGATACGCAGTATTTT. The entire variable domain, with the rest obtained from reference TRBV5-6 and TRBJ2-3, is as follows: DAGVTQSPTHLIKTRGQQVTLRCSPKSGHDTVSWYQQALGQGPQFIFQYYEEEERQRGNFPDRFSGHQFPNYSSELNVNALLLGDSALYLCASVAGGPSTDTQYFGPGTRLTVL.

This chain connects TRBV7-2 to TRBJ2-7, with D uncertain. Between the trimmed V and J ends, which lost 1 base and 1 base, there was a span of 5 bases. Germline values: CDR1 SGHTA, CDR2 FQGNSA. This CDR3 is 13 amino acids long. The CDR3 bases are TGTGCCAGCAGCTTAGGGTTTTCCTACGAGCAGTACTTC. Translated: CASSLGFSYEQYF.

The chain employs TRBV7-9 and TRBJ2-7; no clear D gene. Trimming left V 1 base short and J 4 bases short, with 8 bases between. The CDR3 contains 13 residues. Per germline, CDR1 SEHNR and CDR2 FQNEAQ (reference sequence). The CDR3 DNA is TGTGCCAGCAGCTTAGTTTCAGCGTACGAGCAGTACTTC. It specifies CASSLVSAYEQYF. Variable domain in full (rest from reference TRBV7-9 and TRBJ2-7): DTGVSQNPRHKITKRGQNVTFRCDPISEHNRLYWYRQTLGQGPEFLTYFQNEAQLEKSRLLSDRFSAERPKGSFSTLEIQRTEQGDSAMYLCASSLVSAYEQYFGPGTRLTVT.

The V gene is TRBV11-1, the J gene TRBJ2-5; no definite D call. The CDR3 is 12 residues long. Germline values: CDR1 SGHAT, CDR2 FQDESV (reference sequence). Between the trimmed V and J ends, which lost 1 base and 4 bases, there was a span of 4 bases. Here the CDR3 reads CASSLVSETQYF. The CDR3 nucleotides read TGTGCCAGCAGCTTAGTATCAGAGACCCAGTACTTC.

CDR3 protein: CASSPLSSSSSYNEQFF. The CDR3, as DNA: TGTGCCAGCTCACCGTTATCCTCGAGCAGCTCCTACAATGAGCAGTTCTTC. V and J are TRBV18 and TRBJ2-1; unclear D gene. V lost 3 bases to trimming and J lost 0 bases, with 15 bases between them. Germline CDR1 is KGHSH and CDR2 is LQKENI. The CDR3 is 17 residues long.

This chain connects TRBV6-5 to TRBJ2-1; 8 nucleotides match TRBD2. CDR1 and CDR2 from the germline V gene are MNHEY and SVGAGI. The CDR3 sequence is 14 residues long. J gave up 0 bases and V 5 bases, and 0 bases lay outside the gene matches. In DNA, the CDR3 is TGTGCCAGCAGTAGCGGGAGCTCCTACAATGAGCAGTTCTTC. As protein: CASSSGSSYNEQFF.

Concerning this clone itself: This sample includes further DNA sequences coding for the same CDR3. This rearrangement joins TRBV10-3 to TRBJ2-5, with TRBD1 identical over 7 bases. The CDR3 is 14 residues long. V lost 0 bases and J lost 4; bases outside the gene matches: 2. Germline-derived CDR1 and CDR2 are ENHRY and SYGVKD. CDR3 sequence reads: CAISESRGRETQYF. The CDR3 DNA sequence: TGTGCCATCAGTGAGTCGAGGGGGCGAGAGACCCAGTACTTC.

The genes are TRBV9 and TRBJ2-2; 9 nucleotides match TRBD2. J lost 1 base, V lost 0 bases, and 7 bases had no gene match. This CDR3 has 18 amino acids. CDR1 and CDR2 from the germline V gene are SGDLS and YYNGEE. The CDR3 spells CASSVVPLAGLNTGELFF. The DNA for the CDR3 is TGTGCCAGCAGCGTAGTCCCCCTAGCGGGACTGAACACCGGGGAGCTGTTTTTT.

V usage is TRBV5-6 and J usage is TRBJ2-2; TRBD2 agrees at 14 bases. Germline CDR1 is SGHDT and CDR2 is YYEEEE. The CDR3 sequence is 17 residues long. Trimming took 4 bases from V and 7 from J; bases not matched to a gene: 9. CDR3 amino acids: CASSPFLGTSGSGELFF. The CDR3 DNA reads TGTGCCAGCAGCCCATTCTTGGGGACTAGCGGGAGCGGGGAGCTGTTTTTT.

The chain combines TRBV28 with TRBJ1-5; 10 positions match TRBD1. The CDR3 is made up of 14 amino acids. Looked up from germline, CDR1 is MDHEN and CDR2 is SYDVKM. After removal of 5 bases from V and 6 bases from J, the junction contained 4 bases not matched to a gene. As DNA, the CDR3 is TGTGCCAGCAGTCATCGACAGGGGGCTCAGCCCCAGCATTTT. It specifies CASSHRQGAQPQHF. Using reference TRBV28 and TRBJ1-5 for the parts outside the CDR3, the full variable domain is DVKVTQSSRYLVKRTGEKVFLECVQDMDHENMFWYRQDPGLGLRLIYFSYDVKMKEKGDIPEGYSVSREKKERFSLILESASTNQTSMYLCASSHRQGAQPQHFGDGTRLSIL.

V gene TRBV19 combines with J gene TRBJ1-1, with TRBD1 matching 9 bases. Germline-derived CDR1 and CDR2 are LNHDA and SQIVND (reference sequence). With V trimmed by 5 bases and J by 3 bases, 4 bases remained unmatched. This CDR3 has 14 amino acids. This chain's CDR3 is CASSVTGGYTEAFF. CDR3 DNA sequence: TGTGCCAGTAGTGTGACAGGGGGTTACACTGAAGCTTTCTTT. Drawing the rest from reference TRBV19 and TRBJ1-1, the complete variable domain is DGGITQSPKYLFRKEGQNVTLSCEQNLNHDAMYWYRQDPGQGLRLIYYSQIVNDFQKGDIAEGYSVSREKKESFPLTVTSAQKNPTAFYLCASSVTGGYTEAFFGQGTRLTVV.

The chain joins TRBV2 to TRBJ1-1; the D is unclear. CDR1 is SNHLY, CDR2 FYNNEI, per germline. Trimming left V 7 bases short and J 2 bases short, with 14 bases between. The CDR3 extends over 14 amino acids. The chain's CDR3 is CASMVGSLNTEAFF. The CDR3 DNA is TGTGCCAGCATGGTCGGGTCTCTTAACACTGAAGCTTTCTTT.